Each of the 22 T cell receptor beta chains below was sequenced from the same sample in a study of blood T cell repertoires in COVID-19 (dated by TCRdb to about 2020). The library was built by means of the immunoSEQ multiplex PCR assay. The source is immuneACCESS, and TCRdb retained only in-frame sequences with V and J called. Part of the clones is not carried over; for the studies checked, unresolved V genes explain less than half of this, and the remainder is unexplained. Present in this sample are 70,000 or so clones, nearly 80% of which were seen just once. Roughly 44% of the sample comes from the top ten. Sequenced material: peripheral blood. Receptors were obtained from a human donor in a cohort sampled during active COVID-19.

The chain carries TRBV5-1 and TRBJ2-5, with D possibly TRBD1 on 6 matching bases. The CDR3 extends over 14 amino acids. The ends were cut back, 5 bases at V and 2 bases at J, with 13 bases in the middle. Germline CDR1 reads SGHRS; CDR2 reads YFSETQ. The CDR3, as DNA: TGCGCCAGCAGGTACAGGGAAATACAAGAGACCCAGTACTTC. Translation: CASRYREIQETQYF.

The V gene is TRBV28, the J gene TRBJ2-3; 10 bases map to TRBD2. This CDR3 is built from 16 residues. V trimming: 3 bases; J trimming: 7 bases; junction bases outside the gene matches: 10. The germline V gene encodes CDR1 MDHEN and CDR2 SYDVKM. CDR3 in DNA: TGTGCCAGCAGTTTCTTTGGACTAGCGGCCCGTAATACGCAGTATTTT. It encodes CASSFFGLAARNTQYF.

This clone came up once. V is TRBV5-1 and J is TRBJ2-3, with 10 bases lining up with TRBD2. Per germline, CDR1 SGHRS and CDR2 YFSETQ. V lost 0 bases, J lost 5 bases, and 9 bases stayed unmatched. The CDR3 length is 17 residues. DNA for the CDR3: TGCGCCAGCAGCTTGGGACTAGCGGGCCACAGGGGAGATACGCAGTATTTT. Its translation is CASSLGLAGHRGDTQYF.

Only a few counts were recorded for this clone. This chain joins TRBV12-3 or TRBV12-4 and TRBJ1-5; no firm D call. This CDR3 is 13 amino acids long. V shed 6 bases and J shed 9 bases, with 15 bases lying between them. The CDR3 is CASRSSASGPQHF. Here the CDR3 DNA reads TGTGCCAGCAGGTCCTCAGCCTCGGGGCCCCAGCATTTT.

This chain links TRBV25-1 with TRBJ2-2, with 8 bases identical to TRBD1. The CDR3 runs 13 residues. Trimming took 8 bases from V and 6 from J; bases not matched to a gene: 5. Per the germline V gene, CDR1 is MGHDK and CDR2 is SYGVNS. The CDR3 spells CASGQGRPGELFF. CDR3 coding DNA: TGTGCCAGCGGACAGGGTCGGCCCGGGGAGCTGTTTTTT.

The J gene is TRBJ1-2, the V gene TRBV6-6; D is uncertain. Germline loops: CDR1 MNHNY, CDR2 SVGAGI (reference sequence). CDR3 length equals 15 residues. The V end lost 6 bases, the J end lost 5 bases, and 19 bases lay between the germline ends. In DNA, the CDR3 is TGTGCCAGCAGGTCGGGTCTTCTGGATCGGTATGGCTACACCTTC. Residues: CASRSGLLDRYGYTF.

J is TRBJ2-7 and V is TRBV5-1; a possible D gene is TRBD1 (5 bases). From germline, CDR1 is SGHRS and CDR2 YFSETQ. The CDR3 spans 13 residues. V lost 5 bases, J lost 3 bases, and 12 bases lay in between. CDR3 in amino acids: CASRSTGVYEQYF. The CDR3 coding sequence is TGCGCCAGCAGAAGTACAGGAGTCTACGAGCAGTACTTC.

The chain has TRBV5-1 and TRBJ1-2; 11 nucleotides line up with TRBD1. The CDR3 runs 14 residues. The germline CDR1 and CDR2 sequences are SGHRS and YFSETQ. The junction had 3 bases not matched to a gene; V was cut back by 4 bases and J by 4 bases. CDR3 loop: CASSRTGGTYGYTF. The CDR3 coding sequence is TGCGCCAGCAGCCGGACAGGGGGCACCTATGGCTACACCTTC.

This chain links TRBV5-1 with TRBJ1-1; 7 bases agree with TRBD1. The CDR3 totals 14 residues. Germline lookup yields CDR1 SGHRS and CDR2 YFSETQ. With V trimmed by 2 bases and J by 0 bases, 1 base remained unmatched. DNA of the CDR3: TGCGCCAGCAGCTTTGGACAGGTGAACACTGAAGCTTTCTTT. Translating gives CASSFGQVNTEAFF.

This chain connects TRBV27 to TRBJ2-3; 10 positions agree with TRBD1. The CDR3 contains 15 residues. Trimming removed 5 bases from V and 3 bases from J; junction bases left unmatched: 5. CDR1 and CDR2 (germline): MNHEY, SMNVEV (reference sequence). The CDR3 is CASSAGQGMTDTQYF. In nucleotides, the CDR3 is TGTGCCAGCAGTGCGGGACAGGGGATGACAGATACGCAGTATTTT.

The V and J genes are TRBV18 and TRBJ2-7; TRBD1 might be the D (6 bases). Germline CDR1 and CDR2: KGHSH and LQKENI. This CDR3 comprises 11 residues. V lost 6 bases, J lost 4 bases, and 7 bases lay in between. CDR3 protein: CASSRGYEQYF. The CDR3, as DNA: TGTGCCAGCTCCAGGGGTTACGAGCAGTACTTC. Drawing the rest from reference TRBV18 and TRBJ2-7, the complete variable domain is NAGVMQNPRHLVRRRGQEARLRCSPMKGHSHVYWYRQLPEEGLKFMVYLQKENIIDESGMPKERFSAEFPKEGPSILRIQQVVRGDSAAYFCASSRGYEQYFGPGTRLTVT.

The count of this clone is one. The chain joins TRBV19 to TRBJ2-7; 10 bases fit TRBD2. This CDR3 has 18 residues. V dropped 1 base and J dropped 2; count of bases not matched to a gene: 11. Per the germline V gene, CDR1 is LNHDA and CDR2 is SQIVND (reference sequence). The CDR3: CASSIGRLAGRGTYEQYF. CDR3 sequence (DNA): TGTGCCAGTAGTATAGGCCGACTAGCGGGTCGGGGGACCTACGAGCAGTACTTC.

V is TRBV28 and J is TRBJ2-5; 9 bases fit TRBD1. From germline, CDR1 is MDHEN and CDR2 SYDVKM. V lost 4 bases and J lost 3; bases outside the gene matches: 6. The CDR3 spans 15 residues. The CDR3 is CASSSSGTGKETQYF. CDR3 DNA sequence: TGTGCCAGCAGTTCCTCCGGGACAGGGAAAGAGACCCAGTACTTC.

This chain connects TRBV20-1 to TRBJ2-3; D gene uncertain. V dropped 7 bases and J dropped 5 bases, with 13 bases sitting between them. The CDR3 loop spans 12 amino acids. The germline gives CDR1 DFQATT, CDR2 SNEGSKA (reference sequence). The DNA of the CDR3 is TGCAGTGGGAGTGAAAGAGGAGATACGCAGTATTTT. This gives the protein CSGSERGDTQYF.

The table lists this clone with many counts. The sample contains more than one DNA sequence encoding this CDR3. The rearrangement uses TRBV30 and TRBJ1-5; D might be TRBD1 (6 bases). This CDR3 has 13 residues. The V gene lost 0 bases and the J gene lost 5 bases, with 8 bases spanning the gap. CDR1 and CDR2 from the germline V gene are GTSNPN and SVGIG (reference sequence). CDR3 sequence (DNA): TGTGCCTGGAGTGTACAGGGAGATCAGCCCCAGCATTTT. Protein sequence: CAWSVQGDQPQHF.

The genes are TRBV19 and TRBJ2-1; TRBD2 aligns across 9 bases. V was clipped by 1 base and J by 4 bases; unmatched bases: 8. The germline V gene has CDR1 LNHDA and CDR2 SQIVND (reference sequence). The CDR3 is 17 residues long. Written as DNA, the CDR3 is TGTGCCAGTAGTATAGTCGCGGGGGGGCGTTATTACAATGAGCAGTTCTTC. It specifies CASSIVAGGRYYNEQFF.

The chain joins TRBV27 to TRBJ1-2; D gene uncertain. This CDR3 is 14 amino acids long. Germline V gives CDR1 MNHEY, CDR2 SMNVEV (reference sequence). Trimming took 0 bases from V and 2 from J, leaving 7 bases between them. The DNA for the CDR3 is TGTGCCAGCAGTTTATCGCGGCAGAACTATGGCTACACCTTC. It encodes CASSLSRQNYGYTF.

CDR3 amino acids: CASSEAATGSGNTIYF. For the CDR3, the DNA is TGTGCCAGCAGTGAAGCGGCGACAGGGTCTGGAAACACCATATATTTT. J is TRBJ1-3 and V is TRBV6-1; 7 positions agree with TRBD1. The CDR3 covers 16 residues. V was clipped by 0 bases and J by 1 base; unmatched bases: 3. Germline values: CDR1 MNHNS, CDR2 SASEGT.

This chain links TRBV2 with TRBJ2-5; 11 bases agree with TRBD2. The CDR3 spans 14 residues. With V trimmed by 6 bases and J by 1 base, 1 base remained unmatched. The V gene's germline CDR1 is SNHLY and CDR2 FYNNEI. The CDR3 reads CASRTSGAQETQYF. Written as DNA, the CDR3 is TGTGCCAGCAGGACTAGCGGGGCCCAAGAGACCCAGTACTTC.

The chain uses TRBV5-1 and TRBJ2-7; 9 bases map to TRBD1. The CDR3 loop spans 15 amino acids. Per the germline V gene, CDR1 is SGHRS and CDR2 is YFSETQ. After removal of 3 bases from V and 3 bases from J, the junction contained 7 bases not matched to a gene. As DNA, the CDR3 is TGCGCCAGCAGCTCGAAATTGACAGGGGGCTACGAGCAGTACTTC. Protein: CASSSKLTGGYEQYF. Drawing the rest from reference TRBV5-1 and TRBJ2-7, the complete variable domain is KAGVTQTPRYLIKTRGQQVTLSCSPISGHRSVSWYQQTPGQGLQFLFEYFSETQRNKGNFPGRFSGRQFSNSRSEMNVSTLELGDSALYLCASSSKLTGGYEQYFGPGTRLTVT.

The table lists this clone with many counts. The genes are TRBV7-9 and TRBJ1-1; D not certain. The CDR3 runs 13 residues. Germline loops: CDR1 SEHNR, CDR2 FQNEAQ (reference sequence). The V gene lost 5 bases and the J gene lost 4 bases, with 11 bases spanning the gap. In DNA form, the CDR3 reads TGTGCCAGCAGCGAACCCACATTCACTGAAGCTTTCTTT. Its translation is CASSEPTFTEAFF.

This rearrangement joins TRBV28 to TRBJ1-1; possible D gene TRBD1, 5 bases. Germline V gives CDR1 MDHEN, CDR2 SYDVKM. V was trimmed by 2 bases and J by 1 base, leaving 8 bases between them. The CDR3 loop spans 14 amino acids. CDR3 sequence (DNA): TGTGCCAGCAGTTTAATTGGGGCGAACACTGAAGCTTTCTTT. Its protein product is CASSLIGANTEAFF. Combining the CDR3 with reference TRBV28 and TRBJ1-1 gives the whole variable domain DVKVTQSSRYLVKRTGEKVFLECVQDMDHENMFWYRQDPGLGLRLIYFSYDVKMKEKGDIPEGYSVSREKKERFSLILESASTNQTSMYLCASSLIGANTEAFFGQGTRLTVV.